A selection of T cell receptor beta chains follows, all from one sample in a study of blood T cell repertoires in COVID-19. Libraries were prepared by immunoSEQ multiplex PCR; TCRdb keeps only in-frame clonotypes and omits some of them. The sample includes roughly 120,000 clones, over 75% of them seen just once. The sequencing sample was made of peripheral blood. The receptors shown here come from a woman between 50 and 59 years old with acute or convalescent COVID-19. CDR3s include the opening cysteine and the closing phenylalanine or tryptophan. A D gene is named only where the DNA matches it firmly. The size entry is marked missing in some rows and otherwise reads once, few, many or a size class.

clone_size j_call v_call d_call cdr3_aa cdr3_nt
NA TRBJ1-2 TRBV3-1/TRBV3-2 NA CASSLRDYGYTF TGTGCCAGCAGCCTGCGAGACTATGGCTACACCTTC
once TRBJ1-1 TRBV27 NA CASSFWGGTEAFF TGTGCCAGCAGTTTCTGGGGAGGGACTGAAGCTTTCTTT
NA TRBJ1-2 TRBV5-5 NA CASSLSTGKSYGYTF TGTGCCAGCAGCTTGAGCACAGGGAAGTCGTATGGCTACACCTTC
NA TRBJ2-3 TRBV18 NA CASSPGRGRGTDTQYF TGTGCCAGCTCACCAGGCAGGGGTAGGGGCACAGATACGCAGTATTTT
once TRBJ2-5 TRBV30 NA CAWSSLETQYF TGTGCCTGGAGTTCCCTGGAGACCCAGTACTTC
NA TRBJ1-3 TRBV5-1 NA CASTTGGSGNTIYF TGCGCCAGCACAACCGGGGGTTCTGGAAACACCATATATTTT
NA TRBJ1-2 TRBV6-4 TRBD1 CASRGQGAHGYTF TGTGCCAGCAGGGGACAGGGGGCGCATGGCTACACCTTC
NA TRBJ1-1 TRBV2 NA CASSQSAGTSNTEAFF TGTGCCAGCAGTCAAAGTGCCGGGACAAGTAACACTGAAGCTTTCTTT
NA TRBJ1-2 TRBV3-1/TRBV3-2 NA CASSQLVTGYRYGYTF TGTGCCAGCAGCCAATTGGTGACAGGTTATCGCTATGGCTACACCTTC
once TRBJ1-5 TRBV7-3 NA CASSSGGNQPQHF TGTGCCAGCAGCTCAGGAGGGAATCAGCCCCAGCATTTT
NA TRBJ2-3 TRBV3-1/TRBV3-2 NA CASSQNGQITTDTQYF TGTGCCAGCAGCCAAAATGGGCAGATCACCACAGATACGCAGTATTTT
NA TRBJ2-1 TRBV6-5 TRBD2 CASSYSAGGFDEQFF TGTGCCAGCAGTTACTCAGCGGGGGGGTTCGATGAGCAGTTCTTC
few TRBJ1-3 TRBV18 NA CASSPPVQGAVRNTIYF TGTGCCAGCTCACCACCGGTACAGGGCGCCGTGAGAAACACCATATATTTT
NA TRBJ1-1 TRBV5-1 NA CASSAGYAEAFF TGCGCCAGCTCCGCAGGGTATGCTGAAGCTTTCTTT
NA TRBJ2-3 TRBV6-5 NA CASTRAGTDTQYF TGTGCCAGCACCCGGGCAGGGACAGATACGCAGTATTTT
NA TRBJ1-2 TRBV5-6 NA CASSSVTGLGGYTF TGTGCCAGCAGCTCCGTAACAGGGTTAGGAGGCTACACCTTC
once TRBJ1-1 TRBV27 NA CASRAGPDTEAFF TGTGCCAGCAGAGCAGGGCCGGACACTGAAGCTTTCTTT
NA TRBJ1-1 TRBV11-2 NA CASSLIGVRSRTEAFF TGTGCCAGCAGCTTAATAGGGGTAAGGTCGAGGACTGAAGCTTTCTTT
NA TRBJ1-4 TRBV5-6 TRBD1 CASSLGTQGALEKLFF TGTGCCAGCAGCTTGGGGACGCAGGGGGCACTGGAAAAACTGTTTTTT
NA TRBJ1-5 TRBV29-1 TRBD1 CSVGQGNQPQHF TGCAGCGTTGGACAGGGAAATCAGCCCCAGCATTTT
NA TRBJ2-3 TRBV6-5 TRBD2 CASKAASGPTDTQYF TGTGCCAGCAAGGCGGCTAGCGGGCCCACAGATACGCAGTATTTT
NA TRBJ1-1 TRBV5-1 NA CASSSSRDINEAFF TGCGCCAGCAGCTCGTCCCGGGACATTAATGAAGCTTTCTTT
NA TRBJ1-6 TRBV12-3/TRBV12-4 NA CASSRGSVSPLHF TGTGCCAGCAGTCGGGGGTCTGTATCACCCCTCCACTTT
NA TRBJ1-1 TRBV28 NA CASRRNTEAFF TGTGCCAGCAGGAGGAACACTGAAGCTTTCTTT
NA TRBJ1-1 TRBV12-5 TRBD1 CASGATGVTEAFF TGTGCTAGTGGGGCCACAGGGGTCACTGAAGCTTTCTTT
once TRBJ1-2 TRBV12-5 NA CASGLNGGYTF TGTGCTAGTGGTTTGAACGGTGGCTACACCTTC
NA TRBJ2-7 TRBV19 TRBD2 CASSMGGITYEQYF TGTGCCAGTAGTATGGGAGGGATAACCTACGAGCAGTACTTC
NA TRBJ1-1 TRBV25-1 TRBD1 CASSESRGPTEAFF TGTGCCAGCAGTGAATCAAGGGGGCCCACTGAAGCTTTCTTT
NA TRBJ1-2 TRBV9 TRBD1 CASSVTGVPNYGYTF TGTGCCAGCAGCGTTACAGGGGTCCCTAACTATGGCTACACCTTC
NA TRBJ1-2 TRBV19 TRBD1 CASRQTGTGPYYGYTF TGTGCCAGTAGACAGACCGGGACAGGGCCCTACTATGGCTACACCTTC
NA TRBJ2-3 TRBV5-6 TRBD2 CASRGGGAGTDTQYF TGTGCCAGCAGAGGCGGGGGGGCCGGCACAGATACGCAGTATTTT
NA TRBJ1-2 TRBV19 TRBD1 CASSKRDSQYGYTF TGTGCCAGTAGTAAACGGGACAGCCAATATGGCTACACCTTC
NA TRBJ1-2 TRBV9 NA CASSSQGYGYTF TGTGCCAGCAGCTCCCAGGGCTATGGCTACACCTTC
NA TRBJ2-3 TRBV7-2 NA CASSSRTGSNTDTQYF TGTGCCAGCAGCTCGCGAACGGGGTCCAACACAGATACGCAGTATTTT
NA TRBJ2-3 TRBV7-2 NA CASSLSVSTDTQYF TGTGCCAGCAGCTTGTCCGTCAGCACAGATACGCAGTATTTT
NA TRBJ1-1 TRBV6-5 NA CASSYSTGMNTEAFF TGTGCCAGCAGTTACTCAACCGGGATGAACACTGAAGCTTTCTTT
few TRBJ1-3 TRBV5-6 NA CASSLLRSGGPSGNTIYF TGTGCCAGCAGCTTGTTAAGGTCGGGGGGGCCGTCTGGAAACACCATATATTTT
NA TRBJ2-5 TRBV7-8 NA CASSTPRRGAKETQYF TGTGCCAGCAGCACCCCTCGGCGGGGCGCTAAGGAGACCCAGTACTTC
NA TRBJ1-6 TRBV2 TRBD1 CASNPGTGQGSPLHF TGTGCCAGCAACCCTGGGACAGGGCAGGGTTCACCCCTCCACTTT
NA TRBJ1-6 TRBV11-2 NA CASSLRTALSSPLHF TGTGCCAGCAGCTTAAGGACAGCTCTGAGTTCACCCCTCCACTTT
NA TRBJ2-6 TRBV25-1 NA CASSEYRSGANVLTF TGTGCCAGCAGTGAATACCGCTCTGGGGCCAACGTCCTGACTTTC
NA TRBJ2-7 TRBV19 NA CASSISTISVEQYF TGTGCCAGTAGTATTAGCACTATCTCGGTCGAGCAGTACTTC
NA TRBJ1-4 TRBV9 TRBD1 CASSVSHTGGTRGEKLFF TGTGCCAGCAGCGTATCCCACACAGGGGGGACCCGTGGTGAAAAACTGTTTTTT
NA TRBJ1-3 TRBV6-1 NA CASSEIGQATHTIYF TGTGCCAGCAGTGAAATTGGACAAGCGACGCACACCATATATTTT
few TRBJ1-3 TRBV18 NA CASSPSPPGGGNTIYF TGTGCCAGCTCACCCTCCCCTCCGGGGGGTGGAAACACCATATATTTT
NA TRBJ2-1 TRBV10-2 TRBD2 CASRTRTSYGNEQFF TGCGCCAGCAGGACCCGGACTAGTTACGGCAATGAGCAGTTCTTC
NA TRBJ1-4 TRBV12-5 TRBD1 CASGLLGTGDEKLFF TGTGCTAGTGGTTTGTTGGGGACAGGGGATGAAAAACTGTTTTTT
NA TRBJ1-1 TRBV29-1 TRBD1 CSVVQGTEAFF TGCAGCGTTGTACAGGGGACTGAAGCTTTCTTT
once TRBJ2-3 TRBV6-5 NA CASSYWGGADTQYF TGTGCCAGCAGTTACTGGGGGGGCGCAGATACGCAGTATTTT
NA TRBJ1-3 TRBV18 NA CASSRPGGSGNTIYF TGTGCCAGCTCAAGACCCGGGGGCTCTGGAAACACCATATATTTT
few TRBJ2-7 TRBV28 NA CASSAQGLNPHF TGTGCCAGCAGTGCCCAGGGATTAAATCCCCACTTC
NA TRBJ1-6 TRBV19 NA CASRSAAPDSNSPLHF TGTGCCAGTAGATCAGCGGCCCCTGACTCTAATTCACCCCTCCACTTT
NA TRBJ2-2 TRBV28 NA CASSNQGLNTGELFF TGTGCCAGCAGTAATCAGGGTCTGAACACCGGGGAGCTGTTTTTT
NA TRBJ1-4 TRBV7-9 TRBD1 CASNWRQGEKLFF TGTGCCAGCAACTGGAGACAGGGTGAAAAACTGTTTTTT
few TRBJ2-7 TRBV12-5 TRBD1 CASSPGQGPHEQYF TGTGCTAGCTCCCCCGGACAGGGTCCCCACGAGCAGTACTTC